This TCR beta chain was sequenced for a study of shared clonotypes between healthy human individuals. Regarding the study as a whole: Larger estimated richness was generally seen in naive subsets than in memory subsets. Around 5% was the fraction of naive CD4 clonotypes found shared across a handful of donors. Sharing of clonotypes among donors was expected to vary with sequencing depth.

The CDR3 is 17 residues long. Germline V lookup: CDR1 LNHDA, CDR2 SQIVND (reference sequence). V lost 7 bases, J lost 0 bases, and 7 bases stayed unmatched. A word on this clone: The antigen is undetermined.

Deep-level assay runs were performed. Sequencing used immunoSEQ multiplex PCR; TCRdb keeps in-frame clones, though not all of them. The sample includes more than 1,200,000 clones, 98% of them seen just once. The clonotype was recovered from a man aged 25-45 years in good health. J is TRBJ2-6 and V is TRBV19, with 9 bases fitting TRBD1. Sequencing was performed on naive CD4+ T cells sorted from blood. Subset described: CD45RA+ positively selected. The CDR3 DNA is TGTGCCAGTACTCTAGGGGACAGGGACTCTGGGGCCAACGTCCTGACTTTC. This gives the protein CASTLGDRDSGANVLTF. The full variable domain, its missing parts supplied by reference TRBV19 and TRBJ2-6, is DGGITQSPKYLFRKEGQNVTLSCEQNLNHDAMYWYRQDPGQGLRLIYYSQIVNDFQKGDIAEGYSVSREKKESFPLTVTSAQKNPTAFYLCASTLGDRDSGANVLTFGAGSRLTVL.